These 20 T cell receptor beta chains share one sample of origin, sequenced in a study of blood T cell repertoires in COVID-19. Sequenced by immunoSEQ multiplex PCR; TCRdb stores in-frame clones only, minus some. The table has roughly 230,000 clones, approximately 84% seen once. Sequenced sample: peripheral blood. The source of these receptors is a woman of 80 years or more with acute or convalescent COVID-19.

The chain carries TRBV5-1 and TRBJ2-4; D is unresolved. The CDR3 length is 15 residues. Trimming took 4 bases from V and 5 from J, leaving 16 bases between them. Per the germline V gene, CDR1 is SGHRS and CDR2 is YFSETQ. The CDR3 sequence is CASSTGPASQNIQYF. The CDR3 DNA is TGCGCCAGCAGCACCGGTCCTGCCTCCCAAAACATTCAGTACTTC.

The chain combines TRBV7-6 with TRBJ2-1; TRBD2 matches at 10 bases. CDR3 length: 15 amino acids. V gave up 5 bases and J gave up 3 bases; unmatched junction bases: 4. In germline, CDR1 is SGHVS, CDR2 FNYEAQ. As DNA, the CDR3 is TGTGCCAGCAGCCAAGCGGGGGGGCTCTACAATGAGCAGTTCTTC. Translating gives CASSQAGGLYNEQFF. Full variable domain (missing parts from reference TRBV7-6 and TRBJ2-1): GAGVSQSPRYKVTKRGQDVALRCDPISGHVSLYWYRQALGQGPEFLTYFNYEAQQDKSGLPNDRFSAERPEGSISTLTIQRTEQRDSAMYRCASSQAGGLYNEQFFGPGTRLTVL.

CDR3 nucleotides: TGTGCCAGCAGCTTAGATTCGGGAGTACCCTACAATGAGCAGTTCTTC. Translated: CASSLDSGVPYNEQFF. The V gene is TRBV7-2, the J gene TRBJ2-1; D is possibly TRBD2 (6 bases). This CDR3 region has 16 residues. Germline V lookup: CDR1 SGHTA, CDR2 FQGNSA. With 1 base removed from V and 2 bases from J, the gap between germline ends came to 12 bases.

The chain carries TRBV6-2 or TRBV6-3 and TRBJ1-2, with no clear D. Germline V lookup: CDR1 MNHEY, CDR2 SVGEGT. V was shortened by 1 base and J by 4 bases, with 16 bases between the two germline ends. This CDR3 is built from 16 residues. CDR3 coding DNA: TGTGCCAGCAGTTACTTGAGTCCCGCACGGGGCTATGGCTACACCTTC. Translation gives CASSYLSPARGYGYTF.

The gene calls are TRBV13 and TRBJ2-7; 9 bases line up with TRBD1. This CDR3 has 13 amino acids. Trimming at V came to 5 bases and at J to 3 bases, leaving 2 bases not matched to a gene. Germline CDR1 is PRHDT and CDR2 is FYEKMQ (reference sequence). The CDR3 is CASSTGQGYEQYF. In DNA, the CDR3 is TGTGCCAGCAGCACGGGACAGGGCTACGAGCAGTACTTC.

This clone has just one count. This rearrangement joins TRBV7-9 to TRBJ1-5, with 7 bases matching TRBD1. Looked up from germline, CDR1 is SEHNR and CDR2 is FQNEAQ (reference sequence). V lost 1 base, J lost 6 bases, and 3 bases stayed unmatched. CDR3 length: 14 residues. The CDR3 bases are TGTGCCAGCAGCTTAGGACAGGGTTTTCAGCCCCAGCATTTT. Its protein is CASSLGQGFQPQHF.

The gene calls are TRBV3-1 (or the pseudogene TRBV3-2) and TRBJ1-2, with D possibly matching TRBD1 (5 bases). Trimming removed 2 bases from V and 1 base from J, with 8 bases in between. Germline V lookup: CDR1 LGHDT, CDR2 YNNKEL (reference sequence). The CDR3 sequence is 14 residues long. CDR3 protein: CASSQTGGNYGYTF. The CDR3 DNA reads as TGTGCCAGCAGCCAAACGGGGGGTAACTATGGCTACACCTTC.

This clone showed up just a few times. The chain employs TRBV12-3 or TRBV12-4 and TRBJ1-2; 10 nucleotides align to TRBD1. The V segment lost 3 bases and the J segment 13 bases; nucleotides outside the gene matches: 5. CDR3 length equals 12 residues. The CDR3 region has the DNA TGTGCCAGCAGTTTGACAGGGGGCCCCCGCACCTTC. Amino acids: CASSLTGGPRTF.

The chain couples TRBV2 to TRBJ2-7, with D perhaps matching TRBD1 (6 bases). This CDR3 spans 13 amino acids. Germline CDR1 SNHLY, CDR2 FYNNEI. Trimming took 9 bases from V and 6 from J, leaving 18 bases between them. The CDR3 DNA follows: TGTGCCAGAGCCGGGACACCTTCCACCGAGCAGTACTTC. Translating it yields CARAGTPSTEQYF.

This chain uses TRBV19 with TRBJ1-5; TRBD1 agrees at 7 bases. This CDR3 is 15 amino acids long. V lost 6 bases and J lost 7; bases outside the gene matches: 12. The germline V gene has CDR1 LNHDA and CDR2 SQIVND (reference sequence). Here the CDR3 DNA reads TGTGCCAGTAGCAGGGGACCCACAGGGGTCCAGCCCCAGCATTTT. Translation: CASSRGPTGVQPQHF. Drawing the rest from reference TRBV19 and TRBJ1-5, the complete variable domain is DGGITQSPKYLFRKEGQNVTLSCEQNLNHDAMYWYRQDPGQGLRLIYYSQIVNDFQKGDIAEGYSVSREKKESFPLTVTSAQKNPTAFYLCASSRGPTGVQPQHFGDGTRLSIL.

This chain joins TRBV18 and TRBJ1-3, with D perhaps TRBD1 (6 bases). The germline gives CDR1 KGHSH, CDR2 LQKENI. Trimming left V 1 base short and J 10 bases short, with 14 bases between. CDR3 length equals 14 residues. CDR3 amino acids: CASSPQISGDTIYF. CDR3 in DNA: TGTGCCAGCTCACCACAGATTTCAGGGGATACCATATATTTT.

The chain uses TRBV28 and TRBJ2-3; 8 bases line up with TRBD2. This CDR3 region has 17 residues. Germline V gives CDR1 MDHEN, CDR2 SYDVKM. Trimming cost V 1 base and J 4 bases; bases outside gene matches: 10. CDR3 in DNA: TGTGCCAGCAGTTTATTAAATCGGGGGGGTAGCCCAGATACGCAGTATTTT. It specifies CASSLLNRGGSPDTQYF.

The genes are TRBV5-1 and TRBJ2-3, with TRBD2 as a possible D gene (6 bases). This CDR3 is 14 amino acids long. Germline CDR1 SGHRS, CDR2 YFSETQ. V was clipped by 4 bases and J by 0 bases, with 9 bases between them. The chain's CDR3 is CASSPGTSTDTQYF. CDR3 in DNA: TGCGCCAGCAGCCCCGGGACTAGCACAGATACGCAGTATTTT.

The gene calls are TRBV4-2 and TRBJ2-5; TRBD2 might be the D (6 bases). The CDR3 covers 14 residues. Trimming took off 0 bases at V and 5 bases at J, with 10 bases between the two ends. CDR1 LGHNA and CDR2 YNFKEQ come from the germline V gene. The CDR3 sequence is CASSQDPGVETQYF. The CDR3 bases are TGTGCCAGCAGCCAAGATCCGGGGGTTGAGACCCAGTACTTC.

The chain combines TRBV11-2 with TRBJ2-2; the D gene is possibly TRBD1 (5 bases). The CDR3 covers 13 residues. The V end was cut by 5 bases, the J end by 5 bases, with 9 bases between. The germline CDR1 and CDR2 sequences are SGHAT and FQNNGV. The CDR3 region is CASSATVTGELFF. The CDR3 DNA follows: TGTGCCAGCAGCGCGACAGTAACCGGGGAGCTGTTTTTT.

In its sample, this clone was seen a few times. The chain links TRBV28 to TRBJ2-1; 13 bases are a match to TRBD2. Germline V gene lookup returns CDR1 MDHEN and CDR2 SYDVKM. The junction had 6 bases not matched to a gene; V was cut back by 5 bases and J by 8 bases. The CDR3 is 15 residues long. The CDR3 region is CASSPTSGRDDEQFF. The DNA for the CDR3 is TGTGCCAGCAGTCCAACTAGCGGGAGGGACGATGAGCAGTTCTTC.

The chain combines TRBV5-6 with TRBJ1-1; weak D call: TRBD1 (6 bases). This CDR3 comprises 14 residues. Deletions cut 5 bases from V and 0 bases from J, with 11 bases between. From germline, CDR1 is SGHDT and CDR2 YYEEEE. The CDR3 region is CASRKGQMNTEAFF. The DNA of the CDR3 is TGTGCCAGCAGGAAAGGACAGATGAACACTGAAGCTTTCTTT. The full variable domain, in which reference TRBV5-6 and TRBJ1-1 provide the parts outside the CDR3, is DAGVTQSPTHLIKTRGQQVTLRCSPKSGHDTVSWYQQALGQGPQFIFQYYEEEERQRGNFPDRFSGHQFPNYSSELNVNALLLGDSALYLCASRKGQMNTEAFFGQGTRLTVV.

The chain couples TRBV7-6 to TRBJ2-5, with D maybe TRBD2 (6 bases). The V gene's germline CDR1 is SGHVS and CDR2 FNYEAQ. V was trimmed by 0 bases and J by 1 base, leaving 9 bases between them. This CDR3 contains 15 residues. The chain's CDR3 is CASSLAERAQETQYF. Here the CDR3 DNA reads TGTGCCAGCAGCTTAGCAGAGCGGGCCCAAGAGACCCAGTACTTC.

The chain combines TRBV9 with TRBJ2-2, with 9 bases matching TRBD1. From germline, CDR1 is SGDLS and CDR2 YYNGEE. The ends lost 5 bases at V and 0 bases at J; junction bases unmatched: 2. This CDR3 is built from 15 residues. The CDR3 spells CASSRDRANTGELFF. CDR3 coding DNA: TGTGCCAGCAGTCGGGACAGGGCGAACACCGGGGAGCTGTTTTTT. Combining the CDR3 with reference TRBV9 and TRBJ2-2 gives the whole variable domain DSGVTQTPKHLITATGQRVTLRCSPRSGDLSVYWYQQSLDQGLQFLIQYYNGEERAKGNILERFSAQQFPDLHSELNLSSLELGDSALYFCASSRDRANTGELFFGEGSRLTVL.

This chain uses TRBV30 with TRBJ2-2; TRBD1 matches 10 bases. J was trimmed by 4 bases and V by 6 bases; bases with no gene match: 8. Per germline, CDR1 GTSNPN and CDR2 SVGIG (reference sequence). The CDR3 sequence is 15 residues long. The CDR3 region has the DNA TGTGCCTGTTACCGGGACAGGGGTGGCACCGGGGAGCTGTTTTTT. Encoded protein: CACYRDRGGTGELFF.